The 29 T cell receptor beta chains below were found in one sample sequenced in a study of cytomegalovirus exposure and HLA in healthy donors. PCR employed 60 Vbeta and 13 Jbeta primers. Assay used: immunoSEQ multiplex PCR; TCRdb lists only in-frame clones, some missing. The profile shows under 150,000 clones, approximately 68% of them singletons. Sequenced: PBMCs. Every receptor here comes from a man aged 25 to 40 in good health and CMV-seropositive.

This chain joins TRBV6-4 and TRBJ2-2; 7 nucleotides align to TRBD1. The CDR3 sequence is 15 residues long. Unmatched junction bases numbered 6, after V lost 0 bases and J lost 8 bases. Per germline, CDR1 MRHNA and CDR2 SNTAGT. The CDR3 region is CASSDSSRGSGELFF. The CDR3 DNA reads TGTGCCAGCAGTGACTCGAGCAGGGGGTCTGGGGAGCTGTTTTTT.

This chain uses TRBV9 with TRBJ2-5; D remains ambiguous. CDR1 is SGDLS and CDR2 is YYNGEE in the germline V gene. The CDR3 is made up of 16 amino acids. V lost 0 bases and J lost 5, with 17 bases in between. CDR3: CASSVGYGNYVETQYF. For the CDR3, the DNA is TGTGCCAGCAGCGTAGGGTATGGCAATTACGTCGAGACCCAGTACTTC. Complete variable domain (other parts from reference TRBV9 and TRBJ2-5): DSGVTQTPKHLITATGQRVTLRCSPRSGDLSVYWYQQSLDQGLQFLIQYYNGEERAKGNILERFSAQQFPDLHSELNLSSLELGDSALYFCASSVGYGNYVETQYFGPGTRLLVL.

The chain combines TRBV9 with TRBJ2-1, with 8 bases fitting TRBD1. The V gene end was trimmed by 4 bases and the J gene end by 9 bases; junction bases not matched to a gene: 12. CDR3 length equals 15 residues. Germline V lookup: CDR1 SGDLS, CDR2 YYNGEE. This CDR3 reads CASSLRTGWSSEQFF. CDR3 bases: TGTGCCAGCAGCCTCCGGACAGGGTGGTCAAGTGAGCAGTTCTTC.

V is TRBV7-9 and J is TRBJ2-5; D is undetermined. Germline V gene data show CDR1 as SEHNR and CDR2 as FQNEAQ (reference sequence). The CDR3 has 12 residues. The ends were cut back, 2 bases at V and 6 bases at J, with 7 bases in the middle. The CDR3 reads CASSLTEQTQYF. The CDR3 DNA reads TGTGCCAGCAGCTTAACTGAACAGACCCAGTACTTC.

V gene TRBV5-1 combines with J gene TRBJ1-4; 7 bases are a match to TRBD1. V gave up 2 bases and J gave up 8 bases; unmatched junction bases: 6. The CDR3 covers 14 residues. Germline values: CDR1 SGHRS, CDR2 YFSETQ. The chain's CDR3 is CASSFLTGTEKLFF. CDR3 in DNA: TGCGCCAGCAGCTTTCTGACAGGGACAGAAAAACTGTTTTTT. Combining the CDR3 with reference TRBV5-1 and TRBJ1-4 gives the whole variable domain KAGVTQTPRYLIKTRGQQVTLSCSPISGHRSVSWYQQTPGQGLQFLFEYFSETQRNKGNFPGRFSGRQFSNSRSEMNVSTLELGDSALYLCASSFLTGTEKLFFGSGTQLSVL.

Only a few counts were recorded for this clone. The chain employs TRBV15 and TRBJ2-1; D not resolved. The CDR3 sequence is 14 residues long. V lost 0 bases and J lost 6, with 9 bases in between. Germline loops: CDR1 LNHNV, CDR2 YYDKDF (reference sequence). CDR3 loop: CATSRDRWANEQFF. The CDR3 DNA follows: TGTGCCACCAGCAGAGATCGGTGGGCCAATGAGCAGTTCTTC. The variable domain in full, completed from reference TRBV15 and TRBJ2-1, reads DAMVIQNPRYQVTQFGKPVTLSCSQTLNHNVMYWYQQKSSQAPKLLFHYYDKDFNNEADTPDNFQSRRPNTSFCFLDIRSPGLGDTAMYLCATSRDRWANEQFFGPGTRLTVL.

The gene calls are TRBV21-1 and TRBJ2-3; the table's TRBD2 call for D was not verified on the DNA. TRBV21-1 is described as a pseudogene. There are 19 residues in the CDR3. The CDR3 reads CASSNKSPRGEACPDTQYF. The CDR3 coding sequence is TGTGCCAGCAGCAATAAATCCCCCCGTGGGGAGGCTTGCCCCGATACGCAGTATTTT.

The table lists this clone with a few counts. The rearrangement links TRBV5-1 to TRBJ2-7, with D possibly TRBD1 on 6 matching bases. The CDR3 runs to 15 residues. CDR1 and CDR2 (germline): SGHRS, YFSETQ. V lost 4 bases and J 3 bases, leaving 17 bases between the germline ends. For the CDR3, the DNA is TGCGCCAGCAGCCAACAACCTAACAGGGACTACGAGCAGTACTTC. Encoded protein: CASSQQPNRDYEQYF.

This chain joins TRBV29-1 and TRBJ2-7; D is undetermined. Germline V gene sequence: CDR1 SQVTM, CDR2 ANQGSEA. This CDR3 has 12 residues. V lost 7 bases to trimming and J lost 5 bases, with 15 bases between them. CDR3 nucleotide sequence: TGCAGCGGCACCTTCGGAGCCCACGAGCAGTACTTC. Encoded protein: CSGTFGAHEQYF.

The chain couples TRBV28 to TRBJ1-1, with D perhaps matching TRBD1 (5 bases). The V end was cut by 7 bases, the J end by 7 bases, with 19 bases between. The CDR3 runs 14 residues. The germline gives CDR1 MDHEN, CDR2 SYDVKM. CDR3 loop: CASTTAQLSSEAFF. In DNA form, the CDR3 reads TGTGCCAGCACGACAGCACAACTTTCGAGTGAAGCTTTCTTT.

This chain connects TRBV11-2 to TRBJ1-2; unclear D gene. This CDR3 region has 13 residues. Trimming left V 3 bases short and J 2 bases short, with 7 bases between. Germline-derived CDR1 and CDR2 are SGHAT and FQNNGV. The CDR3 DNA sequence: TGTGCCAGCAGCTTGAGGGTGAACTATGGCTACACCTTC. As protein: CASSLRVNYGYTF.

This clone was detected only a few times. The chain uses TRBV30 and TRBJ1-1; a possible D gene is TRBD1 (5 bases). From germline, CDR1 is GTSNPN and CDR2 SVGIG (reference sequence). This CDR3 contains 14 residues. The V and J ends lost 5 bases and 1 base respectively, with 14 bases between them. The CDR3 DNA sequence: TGTGCCTGGGACAGAATAATCGGGAACACTGAAGCTTTCTTT. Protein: CAWDRIIGNTEAFF.

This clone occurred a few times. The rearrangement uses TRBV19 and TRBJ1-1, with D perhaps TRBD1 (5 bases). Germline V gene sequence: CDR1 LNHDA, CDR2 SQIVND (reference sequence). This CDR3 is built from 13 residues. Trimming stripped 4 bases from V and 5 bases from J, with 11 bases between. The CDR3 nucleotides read TGTGCCAGTAGTACACAGGCGTGGACTGAAGCTTTCTTT. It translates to CASSTQAWTEAFF.

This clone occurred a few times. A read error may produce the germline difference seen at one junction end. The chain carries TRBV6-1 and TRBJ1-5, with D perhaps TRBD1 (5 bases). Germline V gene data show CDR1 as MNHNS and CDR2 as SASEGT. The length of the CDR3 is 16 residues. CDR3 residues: CASSEEILGLPGGRDF. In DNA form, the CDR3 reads TGTGCCAGCAGTGAAGAAATCTTGGGGCTCCCGGGGGGTCGGGATTTT.

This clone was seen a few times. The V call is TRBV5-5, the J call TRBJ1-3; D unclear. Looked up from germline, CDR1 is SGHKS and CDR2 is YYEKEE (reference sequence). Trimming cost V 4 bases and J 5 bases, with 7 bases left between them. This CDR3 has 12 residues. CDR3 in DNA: TGTGCCAGCAGCCTCGACAGAAACACCATATATTTT. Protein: CASSLDRNTIYF.

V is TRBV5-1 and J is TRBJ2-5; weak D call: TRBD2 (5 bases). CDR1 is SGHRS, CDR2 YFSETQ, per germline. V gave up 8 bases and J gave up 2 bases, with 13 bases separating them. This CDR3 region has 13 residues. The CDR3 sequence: CASYEGPQETQYF. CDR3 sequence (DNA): TGCGCCAGTTATGAGGGTCCACAAGAGACCCAGTACTTC.

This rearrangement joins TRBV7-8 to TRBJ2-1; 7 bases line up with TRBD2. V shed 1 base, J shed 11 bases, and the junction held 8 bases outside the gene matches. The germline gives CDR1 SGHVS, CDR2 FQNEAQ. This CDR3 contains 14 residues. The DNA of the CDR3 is TGTGCCAGCAGCTTAGTGGAGTGGCGGGAGAAGCAGTTCTTC. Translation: CASSLVEWREKQFF.

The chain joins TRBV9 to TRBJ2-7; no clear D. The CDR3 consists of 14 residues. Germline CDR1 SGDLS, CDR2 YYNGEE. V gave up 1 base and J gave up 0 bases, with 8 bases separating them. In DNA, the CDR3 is TGTGCCAGCAGCGTAAGCACTGTCTCCTACGAGCAGTACTTC. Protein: CASSVSTVSYEQYF.

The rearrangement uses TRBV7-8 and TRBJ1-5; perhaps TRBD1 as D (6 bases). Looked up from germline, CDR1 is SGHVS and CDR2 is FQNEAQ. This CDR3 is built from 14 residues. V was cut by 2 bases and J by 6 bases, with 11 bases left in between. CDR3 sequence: CASSLQGQRQPQHF. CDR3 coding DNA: TGTGCCAGCAGCTTACAGGGGCAGCGTCAGCCCCAGCATTTT.

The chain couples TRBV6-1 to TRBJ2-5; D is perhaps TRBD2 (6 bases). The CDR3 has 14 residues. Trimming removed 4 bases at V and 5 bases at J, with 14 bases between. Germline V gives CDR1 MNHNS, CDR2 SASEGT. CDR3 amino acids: CASSVWTTLETQYF. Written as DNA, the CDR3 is TGTGCCAGCAGTGTGTGGACTACTTTGGAGACCCAGTACTTC.

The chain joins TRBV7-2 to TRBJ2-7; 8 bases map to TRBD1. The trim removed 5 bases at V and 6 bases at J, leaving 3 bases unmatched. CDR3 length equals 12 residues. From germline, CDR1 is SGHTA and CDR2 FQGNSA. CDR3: CASSRTGIEQYF. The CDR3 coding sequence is TGTGCCAGCAGCCGGACAGGGATCGAGCAGTACTTC.

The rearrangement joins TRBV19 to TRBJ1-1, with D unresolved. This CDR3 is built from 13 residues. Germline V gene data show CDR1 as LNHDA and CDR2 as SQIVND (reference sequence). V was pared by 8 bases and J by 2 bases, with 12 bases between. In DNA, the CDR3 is TGTGCCAGTCACAGTTGGGTAAACACTGAAGCTTTCTTT. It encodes CASHSWVNTEAFF.

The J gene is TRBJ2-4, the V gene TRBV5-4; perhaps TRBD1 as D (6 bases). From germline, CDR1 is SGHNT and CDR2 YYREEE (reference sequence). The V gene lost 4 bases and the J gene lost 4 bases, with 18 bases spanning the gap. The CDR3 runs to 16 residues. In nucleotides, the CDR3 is TGTGCCAGCAGCGAGCTTATGGGGGCCGGGAAAAACATTCAGTACTTC. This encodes CASSELMGAGKNIQYF.

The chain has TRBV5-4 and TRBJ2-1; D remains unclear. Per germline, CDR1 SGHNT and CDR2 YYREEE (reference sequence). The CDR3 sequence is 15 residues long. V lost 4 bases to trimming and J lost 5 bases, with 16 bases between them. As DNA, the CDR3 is TGTGCCAGCAGCAGACACGGTCGGATGGACAATGAGCAGTTCTTC. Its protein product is CASSRHGRMDNEQFF.

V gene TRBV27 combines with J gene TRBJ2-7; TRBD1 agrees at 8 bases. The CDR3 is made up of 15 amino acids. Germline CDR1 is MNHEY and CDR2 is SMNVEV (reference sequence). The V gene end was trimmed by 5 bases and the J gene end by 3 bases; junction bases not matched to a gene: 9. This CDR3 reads CASSTWTGKSYEQYF. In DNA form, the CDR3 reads TGTGCCAGCAGTACCTGGACAGGGAAAAGCTACGAGCAGTACTTC.

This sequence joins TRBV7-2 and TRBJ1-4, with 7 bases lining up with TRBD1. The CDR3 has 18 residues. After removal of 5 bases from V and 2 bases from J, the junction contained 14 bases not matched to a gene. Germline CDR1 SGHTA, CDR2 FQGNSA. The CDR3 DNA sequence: TGTGCCAGCAGCGCTAGAATATTAGACAGGGCTACTAATGAAAAACTGTTTTTT. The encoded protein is CASSARILDRATNEKLFF.

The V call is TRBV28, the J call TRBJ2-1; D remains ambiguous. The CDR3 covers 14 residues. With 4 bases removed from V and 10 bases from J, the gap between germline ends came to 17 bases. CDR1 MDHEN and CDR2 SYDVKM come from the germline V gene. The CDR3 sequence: CASSSPPRGNEQFF. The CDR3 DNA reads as TGTGCCAGCAGTTCCCCTCCAAGAGGAAACGAGCAGTTCTTC.

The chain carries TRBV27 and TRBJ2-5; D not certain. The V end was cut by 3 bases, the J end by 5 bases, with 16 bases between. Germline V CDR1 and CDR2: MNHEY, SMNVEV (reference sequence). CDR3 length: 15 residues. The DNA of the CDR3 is TGTGCCAGCAGTTTCCGGTCCCCCCGTGAGGAGACCCAGTACTTC. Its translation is CASSFRSPREETQYF.

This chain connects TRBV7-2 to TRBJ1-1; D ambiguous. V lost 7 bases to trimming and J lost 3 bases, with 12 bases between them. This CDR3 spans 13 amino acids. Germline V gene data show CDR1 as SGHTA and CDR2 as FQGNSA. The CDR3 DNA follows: TGTGCCAGCATCGGCAGGTACTACACTGAAGCTTTCTTT. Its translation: CASIGRYYTEAFF.